The present T cell receptor (beta chain) was sequenced within a study of blood T cell repertoires in COVID-19. Study information: Sites in the United States, Italy and Spain provided acute and convalescent COVID-19 samples. From T cells, B-cell-depleted T cells, or PBMCs came the material, which was cDNA or gDNA.

All enrollees were about 18 to 90 years old and from 20 to 30 US areas. Original methodology: Estimated nucleated cell counts came from reference gene primer amplification. TCRdb's table, derived via immunoSEQ multiplex PCR, lists solely in-frame clones and lacks some. The D gene and trimming were derived from the DNA, and the V and J assignments and clone size from that table. The sample lists 270,000 or so clones; 80% to 85% were seen once. The TCR was taken from a man aged 50-59 years who had recovered from COVID-19. Specimen: PBMCs or T cells enriched from blood (not recorded which).

The CDR3 sequence is CASGGGQGPNEQFF. For the CDR3, the DNA is TGTGCCAGCGGGGGGGGACAGGGGCCCAATGAGCAGTTCTTC. The chain combines TRBV7-9 with TRBJ2-1; the match to TRBD1 covers 10 bases. The CDR3 length is 14 residues. The V and J ends lost 8 bases and 6 bases, in that order; junction bases with no gene match: 7. CDR1 is SEHNR, CDR2 FQNEAQ, per germline (reference sequence).